This T cell receptor beta chain emerged from a study of blood T cell repertoires in COVID-19. The overall study: Samples taken during acute and convalescent COVID-19 were collected in the United States, Italy and Spain. Sample material is recorded as cDNA or gDNA derived from T cells, B-cell-depleted T cells, or PBMCs.

The V and J ends lost 2 bases and 9 bases respectively, with 17 bases between them. The CDR3 has 14 residues. The germline gives CDR1 MDHEN, CDR2 SYDVKM. In the authors' methods: Amplified reference gene primers provided the basis for estimating nucleated cell counts. The repertoire was sequenced with immunoSEQ multiplex PCR; TCRdb's copy has only in-frame clones and lacks some. V and J calls and clone size are those listed in that table; D and trimming were worked out from the DNA. The sample includes around 160,000 clones, approximately 79% of them seen just once. The chain joins TRBV28 to TRBJ2-7; D is undetermined. Sequences were obtained from peripheral blood. This clonotype was obtained from a woman older than 75 with acute or convalescent COVID-19. The CDR3 bases are TGTGCCAGCAGTTTAGGGCAGGTTAGGTATGGGCAGTACTTC. Residues: CASSLGQVRYGQYF.